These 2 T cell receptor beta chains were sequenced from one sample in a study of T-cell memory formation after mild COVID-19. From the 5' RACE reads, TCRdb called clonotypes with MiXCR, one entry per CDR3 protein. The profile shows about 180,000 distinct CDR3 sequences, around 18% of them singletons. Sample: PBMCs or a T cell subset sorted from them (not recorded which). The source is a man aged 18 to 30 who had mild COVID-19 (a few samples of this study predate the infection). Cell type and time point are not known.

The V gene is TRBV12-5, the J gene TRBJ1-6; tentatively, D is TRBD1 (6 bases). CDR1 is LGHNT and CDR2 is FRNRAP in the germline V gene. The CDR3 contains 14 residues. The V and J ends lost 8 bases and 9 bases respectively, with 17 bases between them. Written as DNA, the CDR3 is TGTGCTAGTCGGGGGCCCTCGAGGAGTTCACCCCTCCACTTT. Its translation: CASRGPSRSSPLHF.

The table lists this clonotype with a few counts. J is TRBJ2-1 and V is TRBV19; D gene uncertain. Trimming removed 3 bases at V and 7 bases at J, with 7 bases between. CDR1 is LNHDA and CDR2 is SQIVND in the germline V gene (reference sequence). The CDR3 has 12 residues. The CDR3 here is CASSIPPNEQFF. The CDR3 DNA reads TGTGCCAGTAGTATTCCCCCGAATGAGCAGTTCTTC.